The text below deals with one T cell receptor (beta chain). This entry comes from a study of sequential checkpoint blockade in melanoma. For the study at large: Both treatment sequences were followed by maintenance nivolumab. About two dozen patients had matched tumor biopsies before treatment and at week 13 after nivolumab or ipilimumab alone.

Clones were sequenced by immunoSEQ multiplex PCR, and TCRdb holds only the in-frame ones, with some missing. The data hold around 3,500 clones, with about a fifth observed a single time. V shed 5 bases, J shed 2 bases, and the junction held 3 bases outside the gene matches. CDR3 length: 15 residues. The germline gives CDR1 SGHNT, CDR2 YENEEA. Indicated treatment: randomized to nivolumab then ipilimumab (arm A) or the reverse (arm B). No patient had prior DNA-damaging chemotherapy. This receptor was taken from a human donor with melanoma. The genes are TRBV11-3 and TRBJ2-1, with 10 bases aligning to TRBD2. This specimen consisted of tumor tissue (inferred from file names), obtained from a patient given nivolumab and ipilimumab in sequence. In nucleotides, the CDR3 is TGTGCCAGCAGCCAGAGCGGGGGGGCCTACAATGAGCAGTTCTTC. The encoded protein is CASSQSGGAYNEQFF.